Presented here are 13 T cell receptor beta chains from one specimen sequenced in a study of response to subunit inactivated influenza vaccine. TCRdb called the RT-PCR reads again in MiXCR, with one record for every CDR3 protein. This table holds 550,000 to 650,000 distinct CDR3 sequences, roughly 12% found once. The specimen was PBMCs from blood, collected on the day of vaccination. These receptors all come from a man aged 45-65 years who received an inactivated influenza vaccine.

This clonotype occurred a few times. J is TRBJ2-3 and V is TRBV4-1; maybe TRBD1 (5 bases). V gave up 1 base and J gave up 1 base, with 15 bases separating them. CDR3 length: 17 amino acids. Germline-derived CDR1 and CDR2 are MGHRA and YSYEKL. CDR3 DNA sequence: TGCGCCAGCAGCCAAGTCAGACAGCCGAGAGGCACAGATACGCAGTATTTT. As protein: CASSQVRQPRGTDTQYF.

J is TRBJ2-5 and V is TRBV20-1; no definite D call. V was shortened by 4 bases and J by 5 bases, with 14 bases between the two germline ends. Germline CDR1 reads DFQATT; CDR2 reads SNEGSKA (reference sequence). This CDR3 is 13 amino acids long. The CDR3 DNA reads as TGCAGTGCTACCGGGCCTAAAGAGGAGACCCAGTACTTC. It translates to CSATGPKEETQYF.

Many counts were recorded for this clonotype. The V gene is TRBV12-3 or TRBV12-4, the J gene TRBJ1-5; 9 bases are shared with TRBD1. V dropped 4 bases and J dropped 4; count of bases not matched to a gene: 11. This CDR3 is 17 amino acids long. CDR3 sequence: CASSWSPGQGFNQPQHF. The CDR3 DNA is TGTGCCAGCAGTTGGAGCCCGGGACAGGGTTTTAATCAGCCCCAGCATTTT.

The DNA of the CDR3 is TGTGCCAGCAGCTTACGGCCCCGGCAGGGAACGGACAATGAGCAGTTCTTC. This sequence encodes CASSLRPRQGTDNEQFF. The chain couples TRBV5-5 to TRBJ2-1; a possible D gene is TRBD1 (5 bases). V was pared by 2 bases and J by 5 bases, with 20 bases between. The CDR3 covers 17 residues. Germline CDR1 is SGHKS and CDR2 is YYEKEE (reference sequence).

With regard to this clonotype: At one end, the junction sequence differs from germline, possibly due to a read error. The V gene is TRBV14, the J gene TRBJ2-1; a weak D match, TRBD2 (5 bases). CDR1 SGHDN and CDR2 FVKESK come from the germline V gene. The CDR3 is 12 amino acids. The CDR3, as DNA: TGTGCCAGCAGCCAAACTAGGCATGAGAAGTTCTTC. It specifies CASSQTRHEKFF. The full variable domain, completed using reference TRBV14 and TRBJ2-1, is EAGVTQFPSHSVIEKGQTVTLRCDPISGHDNLYWYRRVMGKEIKFLLHFVKESKQDESGMPNNRFLAERTGGTYSTLKVQPAELEDSGVYFCASSQTRHEKFFGPGTRLTVL.

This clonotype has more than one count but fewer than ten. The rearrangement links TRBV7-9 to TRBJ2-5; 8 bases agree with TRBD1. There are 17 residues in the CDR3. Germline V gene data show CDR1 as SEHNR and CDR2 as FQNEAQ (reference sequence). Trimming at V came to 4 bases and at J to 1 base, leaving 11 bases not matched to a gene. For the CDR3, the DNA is TGTGCCAGCAGCTCGCGGGCAGGGACAGGCCCCCAAGAGACCCAGTACTTC. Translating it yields CASSSRAGTGPQETQYF.

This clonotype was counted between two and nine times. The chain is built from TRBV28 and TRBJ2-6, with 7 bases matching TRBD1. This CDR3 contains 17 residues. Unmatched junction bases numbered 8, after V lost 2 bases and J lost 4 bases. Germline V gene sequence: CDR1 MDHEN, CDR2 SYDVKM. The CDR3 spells CASSLLGGAWGANVLTF. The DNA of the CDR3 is TGTGCCAGCAGTTTACTAGGGGGCGCGTGGGGGGCCAACGTCCTGACTTTC.

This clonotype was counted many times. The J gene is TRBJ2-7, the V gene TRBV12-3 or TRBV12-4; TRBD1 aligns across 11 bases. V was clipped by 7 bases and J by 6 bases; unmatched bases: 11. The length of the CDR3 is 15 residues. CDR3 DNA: TGTGCCAGCACCGCTCCCGGACAGGGGGCTCGCGAGCAGTACTTC. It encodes CASTAPGQGAREQYF.

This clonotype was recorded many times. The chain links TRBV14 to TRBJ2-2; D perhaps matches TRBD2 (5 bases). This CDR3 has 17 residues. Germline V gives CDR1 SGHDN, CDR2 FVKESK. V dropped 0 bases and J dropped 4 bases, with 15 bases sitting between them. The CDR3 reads CASSQDRGGSLTGELFF. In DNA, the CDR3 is TGTGCCAGCAGCCAAGATCGAGGAGGCTCCCTCACCGGGGAGCTGTTTTTT.

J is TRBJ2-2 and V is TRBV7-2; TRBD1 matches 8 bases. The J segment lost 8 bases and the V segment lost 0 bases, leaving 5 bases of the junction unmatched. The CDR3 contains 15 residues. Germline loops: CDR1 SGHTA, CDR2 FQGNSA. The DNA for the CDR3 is TGTGCCAGCAGCTTAGCCCGAACAGGGGGAGGGGAGCTGTTTTTT. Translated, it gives CASSLARTGGGELFF.

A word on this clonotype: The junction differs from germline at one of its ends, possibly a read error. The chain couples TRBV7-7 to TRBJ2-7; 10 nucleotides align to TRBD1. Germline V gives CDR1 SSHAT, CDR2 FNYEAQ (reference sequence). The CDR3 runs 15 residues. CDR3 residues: CASSLSGTGEYEQYF. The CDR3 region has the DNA TGTGCTAGCAGCTTAAGCGGGACAGGGGAGTACGAGCAGTACTTC.

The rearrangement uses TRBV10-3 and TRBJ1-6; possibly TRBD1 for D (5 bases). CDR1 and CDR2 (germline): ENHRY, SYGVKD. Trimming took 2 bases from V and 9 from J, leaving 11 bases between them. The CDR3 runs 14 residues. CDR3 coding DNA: TGTGCCATCAGTGAGGGCACAGGAGTTTCACCCCTCCACTTT. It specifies CAISEGTGVSPLHF.

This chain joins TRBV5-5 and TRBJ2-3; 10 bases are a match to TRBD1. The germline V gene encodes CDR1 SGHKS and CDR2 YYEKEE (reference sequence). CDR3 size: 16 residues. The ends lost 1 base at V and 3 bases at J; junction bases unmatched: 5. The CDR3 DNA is TGTGCCAGCAGCTTGCGGGACAGGGGCGGGACAGATACGCAGTATTTT. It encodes CASSLRDRGGTDTQYF.